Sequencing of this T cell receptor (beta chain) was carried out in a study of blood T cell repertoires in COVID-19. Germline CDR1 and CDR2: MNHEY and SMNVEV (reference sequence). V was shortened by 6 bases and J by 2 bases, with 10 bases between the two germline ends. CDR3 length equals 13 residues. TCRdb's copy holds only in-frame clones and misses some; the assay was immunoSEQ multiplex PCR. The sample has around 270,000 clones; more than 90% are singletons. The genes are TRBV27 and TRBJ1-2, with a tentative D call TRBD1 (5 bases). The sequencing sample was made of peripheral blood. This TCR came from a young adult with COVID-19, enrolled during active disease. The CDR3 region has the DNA TGTGCCAGCAGCCACGACAGAAACTATGGCTACACCTTC. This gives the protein CASSHDRNYGYTF.